This T cell receptor beta chain emerged from a study of shared clonotypes between healthy human individuals. Study-level background: Used for every donor were three CD4 naive, three CD4 memory, two CD8 naive and one CD8 memory plate.

Note on this clone: Its target is not known.

From germline, CDR1 is MNHEY and CDR2 SMNVEV (reference sequence). V lost 8 bases, J lost 5 bases, and 13 bases lay in between. This CDR3 has 12 amino acids. Sequencing used immunoSEQ multiplex PCR; TCRdb keeps in-frame clones, though not all of them. The profile shows about 2,200,000 clones, around 93% of them singletons. The naive CD8 fraction comprised CD45RO-negative cells positively selected for CCR7 and excluded terminally differentiated effector memory CD45RA+ cells. Healthy adults negative for HIV, lacking recent acute infections or vaccinations, served as donors. General observations from the study: Blood was the sole source, and tissue repertoires probably differ. The generation probabilities recorded for non-shared clonotypes fell below those of clonotypes shared by all four donors.

The J gene is TRBJ2-7, the V gene TRBV27; no definite D call. The sample was naive CD8+ T cells from PBMCs. The TCR originated in a man aged 18 to 29 in good health. Some clones in this sample may be carry-over from other donors' samples. The CDR3 nucleotides read TGTGCCAGCGGGTACTGGCCCGACGAGCAGTACTTC. It encodes CASGYWPDEQYF.